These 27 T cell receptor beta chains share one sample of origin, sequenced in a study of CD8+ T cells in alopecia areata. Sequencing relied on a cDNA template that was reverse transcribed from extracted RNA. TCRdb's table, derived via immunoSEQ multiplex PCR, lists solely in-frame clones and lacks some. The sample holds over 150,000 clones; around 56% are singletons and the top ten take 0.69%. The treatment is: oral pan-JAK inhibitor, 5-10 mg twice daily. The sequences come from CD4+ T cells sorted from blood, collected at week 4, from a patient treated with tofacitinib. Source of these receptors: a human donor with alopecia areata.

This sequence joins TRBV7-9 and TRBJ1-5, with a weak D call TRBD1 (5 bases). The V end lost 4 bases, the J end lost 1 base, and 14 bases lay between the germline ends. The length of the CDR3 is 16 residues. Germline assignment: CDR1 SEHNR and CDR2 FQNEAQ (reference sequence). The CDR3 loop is CASSYGAGGSNQPQHF. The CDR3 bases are TGTGCCAGCAGCTATGGGGCGGGGGGAAGCAATCAGCCCCAGCATTTT.

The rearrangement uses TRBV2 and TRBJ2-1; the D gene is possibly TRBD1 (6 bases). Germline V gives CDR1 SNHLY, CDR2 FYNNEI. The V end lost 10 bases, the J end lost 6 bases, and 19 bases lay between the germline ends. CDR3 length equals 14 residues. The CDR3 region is CAINRVLTTNEQFF. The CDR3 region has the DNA TGTGCCATAAACAGGGTCCTCACCACCAATGAGCAGTTCTTC. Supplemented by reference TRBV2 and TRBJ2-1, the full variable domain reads EPEVTQTPSHQVTQMGQEVILRCVPISNHLYFYWYRQILGQKVEFLVSFYNNEISEKSEIFDDQFSVERPDGSNFTLKIRSTKLEDSAMYFCAINRVLTTNEQFFGPGTRLTVL.

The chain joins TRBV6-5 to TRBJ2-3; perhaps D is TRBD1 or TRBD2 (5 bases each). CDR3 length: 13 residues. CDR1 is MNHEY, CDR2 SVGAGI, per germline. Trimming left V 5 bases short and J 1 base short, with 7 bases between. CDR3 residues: CASSRGRTDTQYF. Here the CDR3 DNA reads TGTGCCAGCAGTAGGGGACGCACAGATACGCAGTATTTT.

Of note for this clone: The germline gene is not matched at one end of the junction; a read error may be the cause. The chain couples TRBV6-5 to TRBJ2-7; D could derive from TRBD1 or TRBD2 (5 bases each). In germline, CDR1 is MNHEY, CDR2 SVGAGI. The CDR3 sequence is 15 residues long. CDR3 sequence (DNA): TGTGCCAGCAGTGTTAGCCGGGACGGAGGCTACCAGCAGTACTTC. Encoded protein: CASSVSRDGGYQQYF.

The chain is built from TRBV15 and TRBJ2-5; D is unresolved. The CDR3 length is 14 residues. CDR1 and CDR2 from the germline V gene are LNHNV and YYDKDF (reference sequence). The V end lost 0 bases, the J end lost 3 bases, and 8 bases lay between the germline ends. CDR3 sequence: CATSRDQAKETQYF. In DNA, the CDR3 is TGTGCCACCAGCAGAGATCAAGCCAAAGAGACCCAGTACTTC.

The CDR3 DNA reads as TGTGCCAGCACTAGCGGGAGGAACACCGGGGAGCTGTTTTTT. Its translation is CASTSGRNTGELFF. V is TRBV11-2 and J is TRBJ2-2; 10 positions match TRBD2. In germline, CDR1 is SGHAT, CDR2 FQNNGV. Trimming took 7 bases from V and 1 from J; bases not matched to a gene: 0. This CDR3 spans 14 amino acids. Full variable domain (rest looked up from reference TRBV11-2 and TRBJ2-2): EAGVAQSPRYKIIEKRQSVAFWCNPISGHATLYWYQQILGQGPKLLIQFQNNGVVDDSQLPKDRFSAERLKGVDSTLKIQPAKLEDSAVYLCASTSGRNTGELFFGEGSRLTVL.

CDR3 loop: CASSLPQRDHNEQFF. In DNA form, the CDR3 reads TGTGCCAGCAGTTTACCTCAAAGGGACCACAATGAGCAGTTCTTC. This chain uses TRBV28 with TRBJ2-1; the D call may be TRBD1 or TRBD2 (5 bases each). CDR1 is MDHEN, CDR2 SYDVKM, per germline. Trimming took off 2 bases at V and 5 bases at J, with 13 bases between the two ends. The CDR3 consists of 15 residues.

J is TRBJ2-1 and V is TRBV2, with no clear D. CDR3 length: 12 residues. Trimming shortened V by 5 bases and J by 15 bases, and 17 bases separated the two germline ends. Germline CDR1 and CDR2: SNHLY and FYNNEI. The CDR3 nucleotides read TGTGCCAGCAGTCCGTTCCCATCCTCCTGGTTCTTC. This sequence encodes CASSPFPSSWFF.

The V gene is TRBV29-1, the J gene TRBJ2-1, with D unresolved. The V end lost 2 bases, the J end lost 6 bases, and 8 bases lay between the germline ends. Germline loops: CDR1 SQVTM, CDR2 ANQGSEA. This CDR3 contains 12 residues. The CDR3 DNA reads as TGCAGCGTTGAACAAATACCCAATGAGCAGTTCTTC. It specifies CSVEQIPNEQFF.

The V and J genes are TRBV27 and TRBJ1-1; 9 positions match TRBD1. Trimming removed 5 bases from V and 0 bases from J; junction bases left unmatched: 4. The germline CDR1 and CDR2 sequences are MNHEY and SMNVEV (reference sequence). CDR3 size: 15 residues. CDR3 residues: CASSPRTGVNTEAFF. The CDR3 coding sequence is TGTGCCAGCAGTCCTCGGACAGGGGTGAACACTGAAGCTTTCTTT.

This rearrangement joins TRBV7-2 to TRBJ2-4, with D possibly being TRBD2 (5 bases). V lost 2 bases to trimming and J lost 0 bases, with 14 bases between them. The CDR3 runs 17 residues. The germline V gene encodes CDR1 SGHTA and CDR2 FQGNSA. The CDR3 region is CASSLMAGILAKNIQYF. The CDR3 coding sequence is TGTGCCAGCAGCTTAATGGCCGGGATATTAGCCAAAAACATTCAGTACTTC.

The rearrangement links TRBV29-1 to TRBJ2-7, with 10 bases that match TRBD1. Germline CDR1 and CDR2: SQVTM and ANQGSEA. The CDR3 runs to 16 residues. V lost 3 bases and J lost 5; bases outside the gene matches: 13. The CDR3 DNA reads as TGCAGCGTTGAGGGCCTAGGGGACAGGGGTTTCAACGAGCAGTACTTC. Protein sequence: CSVEGLGDRGFNEQYF.

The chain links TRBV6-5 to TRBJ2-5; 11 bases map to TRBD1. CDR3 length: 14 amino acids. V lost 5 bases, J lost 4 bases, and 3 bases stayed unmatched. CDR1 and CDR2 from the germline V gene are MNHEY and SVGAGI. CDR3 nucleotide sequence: TGTGCCAGCAGTGCCGGGACAGGGGGAGAGACCCAGTACTTC. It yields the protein CASSAGTGGETQYF.

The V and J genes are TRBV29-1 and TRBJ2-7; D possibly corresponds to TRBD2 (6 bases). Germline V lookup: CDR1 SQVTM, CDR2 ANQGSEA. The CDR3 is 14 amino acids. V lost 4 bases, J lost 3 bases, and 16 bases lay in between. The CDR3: CSVARGTVDYEQYF. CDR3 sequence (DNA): TGCAGCGTTGCCCGCGGGACGGTAGACTACGAGCAGTACTTC.

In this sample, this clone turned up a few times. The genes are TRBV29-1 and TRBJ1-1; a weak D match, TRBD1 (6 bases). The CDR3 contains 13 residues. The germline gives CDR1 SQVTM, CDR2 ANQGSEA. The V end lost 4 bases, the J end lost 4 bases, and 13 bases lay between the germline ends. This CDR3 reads CSVVTGYATEAFF. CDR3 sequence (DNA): TGCAGCGTTGTTACAGGGTACGCCACTGAAGCTTTCTTT.

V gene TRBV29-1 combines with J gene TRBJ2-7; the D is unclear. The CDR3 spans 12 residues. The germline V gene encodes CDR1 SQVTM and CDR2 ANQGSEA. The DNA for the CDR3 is TGCAGATTCTTCCCCTGGTCCTACGAGCAGTACTTC. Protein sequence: CRFFPWSYEQYF.

The CDR3 sequence: CASSDPVGPQHF. The CDR3 nucleotides are TGTGCCAGCAGTGACCCCGTCGGCCCCCAGCATTTT. The gene calls are TRBV25-1 and TRBJ1-5; D is ambiguous. Germline V lookup: CDR1 MGHDK, CDR2 SYGVNS. Trimming pared 3 bases from V and 10 bases from J, leaving 10 bases between. There are 12 residues in the CDR3.

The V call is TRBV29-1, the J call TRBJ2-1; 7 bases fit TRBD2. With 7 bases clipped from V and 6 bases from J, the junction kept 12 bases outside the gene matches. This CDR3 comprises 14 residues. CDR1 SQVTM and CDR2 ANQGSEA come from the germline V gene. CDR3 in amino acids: CSEIGLVGGNEQFF. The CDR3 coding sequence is TGCAGCGAGATCGGACTAGTTGGGGGCAATGAGCAGTTCTTC.

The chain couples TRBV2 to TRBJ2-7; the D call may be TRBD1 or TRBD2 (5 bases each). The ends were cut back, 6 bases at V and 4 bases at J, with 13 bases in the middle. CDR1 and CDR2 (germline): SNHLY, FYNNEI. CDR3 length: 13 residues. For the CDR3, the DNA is TGTGCCAGCAGCTGGGGCAGCGGTTACGAGCAGTACTTC. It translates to CASSWGSGYEQYF. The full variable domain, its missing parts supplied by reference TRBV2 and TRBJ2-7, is EPEVTQTPSHQVTQMGQEVILRCVPISNHLYFYWYRQILGQKVEFLVSFYNNEISEKSEIFDDQFSVERPDGSNFTLKIRSTKLEDSAMYFCASSWGSGYEQYFGPGTRLTVT.

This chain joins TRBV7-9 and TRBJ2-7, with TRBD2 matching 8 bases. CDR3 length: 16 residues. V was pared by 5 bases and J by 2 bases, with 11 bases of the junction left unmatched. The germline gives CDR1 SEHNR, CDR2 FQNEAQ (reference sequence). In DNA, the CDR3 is TGTGCCAGCAGCCCCGTCGCCGGGACTAGGGCCTACGAGCAGTACTTC. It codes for CASSPVAGTRAYEQYF. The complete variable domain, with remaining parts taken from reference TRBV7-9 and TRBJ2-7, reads DTGVSQNPRHKITKRGQNVTFRCDPISEHNRLYWYRQTLGQGPEFLTYFQNEAQLEKSRLLSDRFSAERPKGSFSTLEIQRTEQGDSAMYLCASSPVAGTRAYEQYFGPGTRLTVT.

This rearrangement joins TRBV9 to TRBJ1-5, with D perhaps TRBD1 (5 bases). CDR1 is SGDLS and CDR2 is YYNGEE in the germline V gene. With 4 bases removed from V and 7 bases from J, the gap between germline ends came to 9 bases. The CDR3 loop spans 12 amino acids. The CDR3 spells CASSIGDQPQHF. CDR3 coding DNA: TGTGCCAGCAGCATAGGGGACCAGCCCCAGCATTTT.

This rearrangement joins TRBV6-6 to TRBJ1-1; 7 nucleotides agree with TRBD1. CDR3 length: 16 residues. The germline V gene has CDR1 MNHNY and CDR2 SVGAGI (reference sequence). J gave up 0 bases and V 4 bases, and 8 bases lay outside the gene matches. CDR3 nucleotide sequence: TGTGCCAGCAGTTCGTCAGGGGGGGGAATGAACACTGAAGCTTTCTTT. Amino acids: CASSSSGGGMNTEAFF.

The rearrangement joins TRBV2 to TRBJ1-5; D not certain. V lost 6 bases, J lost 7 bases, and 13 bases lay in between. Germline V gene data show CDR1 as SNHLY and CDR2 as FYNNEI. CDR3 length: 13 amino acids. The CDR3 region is CASRLAHVQPQHF. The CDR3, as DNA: TGTGCCAGCAGGCTGGCCCACGTCCAGCCCCAGCATTTT.

The CDR3 DNA reads TGTGCCAGCAGCCAACTACAGCGAAGCTCCTACGAGCAGTACTTC. Translated: CASSQLQRSSYEQYF. The chain is built from TRBV7-2 and TRBJ2-7; unclear D gene. The CDR3 loop spans 15 amino acids. The V end was cut by 5 bases, the J end by 0 bases, with 14 bases between. Germline CDR1 SGHTA, CDR2 FQGNSA. The whole variable domain, filled in from reference TRBV7-2 and TRBJ2-7, reads GAGVSQSPSNKVTEKGKDVELRCDPISGHTALYWYRQSLGQGLEFLIYFQGNSAPDKSGLPSDRFSAERTGGSVSTLTIQRTQQEDSAVYLCASSQLQRSSYEQYFGPGTRLTVT.

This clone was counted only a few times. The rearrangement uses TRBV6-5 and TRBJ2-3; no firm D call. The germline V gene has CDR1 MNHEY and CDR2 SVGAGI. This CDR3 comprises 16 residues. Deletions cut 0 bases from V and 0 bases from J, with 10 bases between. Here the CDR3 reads CASSYSTGSSTDTQYF. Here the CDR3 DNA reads TGTGCCAGCAGTTACTCGACCGGGTCTAGCACAGATACGCAGTATTTT.

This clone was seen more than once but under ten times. As DNA, the CDR3 is TGTGCCAGCAGCTTAGATGGTAGGAGCAATCAGCCCCAGCATTTT. Translating it yields CASSLDGRSNQPQHF. The chain combines TRBV11-2 with TRBJ1-5, with unresolved D. The length of the CDR3 is 15 residues. Germline V gene lookup returns CDR1 SGHAT and CDR2 FQNNGV. The V and J ends lost 0 bases and 1 base respectively, with 7 bases between them.

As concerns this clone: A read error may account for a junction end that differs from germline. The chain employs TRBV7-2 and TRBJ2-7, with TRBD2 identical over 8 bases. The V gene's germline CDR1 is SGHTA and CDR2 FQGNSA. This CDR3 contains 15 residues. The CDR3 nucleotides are TGTGCCAGTAGCTTATACGGGAGGGCCGGGTACGAGCAGTACTTC. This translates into CASSLYGRAGYEQYF.